These 21 T cell receptor beta chains were sequenced from one sample in a study of T cells after yellow fever vaccination. TCRdb reanalysed the 5' RACE reads using MiXCR and keeps one entry per CDR3 protein. The sample lists roughly 340,000 distinct CDR3 sequences; roughly 4.3% were seen once. The sample consisted of PBMCs, taken 5 days after the yellow fever booster vaccination. The source is a man aged 18 to 29 who received the YFV17D yellow fever vaccine.

The J gene is TRBJ1-1, the V gene TRBV12-3 or TRBV12-4; D gene uncertain. Trimming took 3 bases from V and 0 from J, leaving 5 bases between them. CDR3 size: 13 residues. The DNA of the CDR3 is TGTGCCAGCAGTTTCATGATGAACACTGAAGCTTTCTTT. This gives the protein CASSFMMNTEAFF.

The chain couples TRBV29-1 to TRBJ2-3; 7 bases line up with TRBD1. V was pared by 6 bases and J by 6 bases, with 12 bases of the junction left unmatched. This CDR3 comprises 14 residues. Germline CDR1 reads SQVTM; CDR2 reads ANQGSEA. Here the CDR3 DNA reads TGCAGCGTGATACAGCCGGACAGGCTGGATACGCAGTATTTT. It codes for CSVIQPDRLDTQYF.

The V gene is TRBV14, the J gene TRBJ2-1, with TRBD1 as a possible D gene (6 bases). Looked up from germline, CDR1 is SGHDN and CDR2 is FVKESK. CDR3 length equals 13 residues. V was cut by 2 bases and J by 7 bases, with 9 bases left in between. The CDR3 region is CASSQWTANEQFF. CDR3 bases: TGTGCCAGCAGCCAATGGACAGCAAATGAGCAGTTCTTC.

V and J are TRBV28 and TRBJ2-5, with D maybe TRBD2 (7 bases). This CDR3 is 13 amino acids long. The V gene lost 5 bases and the J gene lost 3 bases, with 10 bases spanning the gap. Germline assignment: CDR1 MDHEN and CDR2 SYDVKM. As DNA, the CDR3 is TGTGCCAGCAGTGAGGGGGGGGAAGAGACCCAGTACTTC. It translates to CASSEGGEETQYF.

The rearrangement uses TRBV7-9 and TRBJ1-2; no reliable D call. This CDR3 spans 14 amino acids. Deletions cut 5 bases from V and 8 bases from J, with 18 bases between. CDR1 is SEHNR, CDR2 FQNEAQ, per germline (reference sequence). This chain's CDR3 is CASSTEGPAGGYTF. In nucleotides, the CDR3 is TGTGCCAGCAGCACAGAGGGCCCAGCTGGGGGCTACACCTTC.

This rearrangement joins TRBV2 to TRBJ2-1; 9 nucleotides align to TRBD2. The CDR3 contains 15 residues. V lost 6 bases, J lost 7 bases, and 10 bases stayed unmatched. Germline assignment: CDR1 SNHLY and CDR2 FYNNEI. CDR3 coding DNA: TGTGCCAGCAGCCCTAGGCGGGGGGGCGGGAATGAGCAGTTCTTC. This codes for CASSPRRGGGNEQFF.

This clonotype was detected a few times. The chain has TRBV12-3 or TRBV12-4 and TRBJ1-2; 7 bases fit TRBD1. Trimming cost V 1 base and J 4 bases; bases outside gene matches: 3. This CDR3 is 14 amino acids long. CDR3 DNA: TGTGCCAGCAGTTTAGAACAGGGGACCTATGGCTACACCTTC. This encodes CASSLEQGTYGYTF.

The V gene is TRBV2, the J gene TRBJ2-3, with TRBD2 matching over 11 bases. From germline, CDR1 is SNHLY and CDR2 FYNNEI. The length of the CDR3 is 15 residues. V was clipped by 7 bases and J by 0 bases; unmatched bases: 3. The CDR3: CASNRLAGSTDTQYF. Written as DNA, the CDR3 is TGTGCCAGCAACAGACTAGCGGGGAGCACAGATACGCAGTATTTT.

This clonotype has just a few counts. V is TRBV12-3 or TRBV12-4 and J is TRBJ2-3, with TRBD1 matching over 8 bases. Losses at the gene ends were 6 bases for V and 3 bases for J; bases not matched to a gene: 8. The CDR3 is 15 amino acids. CDR3 nucleotides: TGTGCCAGCAGCCCACGGACAGGGTGGACAGATACGCAGTATTTT. Translating gives CASSPRTGWTDTQYF.

This rearrangement joins TRBV5-1 to TRBJ2-7; D is undetermined. CDR3 length: 13 amino acids. Trimming removed 3 bases from V and 1 base from J, with 8 bases in between. Germline V gene sequence: CDR1 SGHRS, CDR2 YFSETQ. CDR3 nucleotide sequence: TGCGCCAGCAGCTATCGAAATTCCTACGAGCAGTACTTC. This gives the protein CASSYRNSYEQYF.

This rearrangement joins TRBV5-1 to TRBJ2-3; D remains unclear. This CDR3 is built from 15 residues. Per the germline V gene, CDR1 is SGHRS and CDR2 is YFSETQ. Trimming removed 1 base at V and 0 bases at J, with 9 bases between. For the CDR3, the DNA is TGCGCCAGCAGCTTGAATAGAGCTAGCACAGATACGCAGTATTTT. This translates into CASSLNRASTDTQYF.

A few counts support this clonotype. The chain combines TRBV4-2 with TRBJ2-4; weak D call: TRBD2 (5 bases). This CDR3 has 14 amino acids. Trimming took 2 bases from V and 7 from J, leaving 12 bases between them. In germline, CDR1 is LGHNA, CDR2 YNFKEQ. The CDR3 protein is CASSQKLGANIQYF. In DNA, the CDR3 is TGTGCCAGCAGCCAAAAGTTGGGAGCTAACATTCAGTACTTC.

The table lists this clonotype with a few counts. The chain is built from TRBV4-1 and TRBJ2-3; maybe TRBD1 (6 bases). CDR1 is MGHRA, CDR2 YSYEKL, per germline. V dropped 2 bases and J dropped 1 base, with 7 bases sitting between them. The CDR3 is 14 amino acids. CDR3 DNA: TGCGCCAGCAGCCAAAGGACAGGCACAGATACGCAGTATTTT. Translating gives CASSQRTGTDTQYF.

This clonotype was counted many times. The chain recombines TRBV27 with TRBJ2-2, with D unresolved. CDR1 and CDR2 (germline): MNHEY, SMNVEV (reference sequence). This CDR3 region has 11 residues. The V end was cut by 5 bases, the J end by 6 bases, with 4 bases between. As DNA, the CDR3 is TGTGCCAGCAGTGACCCCGGGGAGCTGTTTTTT. Translated, it gives CASSDPGELFF.

This clonotype was counted a few times. The chain has TRBV5-1 and TRBJ1-1; 7 bases match TRBD1. From germline, CDR1 is SGHRS and CDR2 YFSETQ. This CDR3 has 16 residues. J was trimmed by 0 bases and V by 3 bases; bases with no gene match: 8. The CDR3 DNA follows: TGCGCCAGCAGCTCCACAGGGGTAGGGATGAACACTGAAGCTTTCTTT. Translation: CASSSTGVGMNTEAFF.

The chain carries TRBV5-8 and TRBJ1-6, with D tentatively TRBD1 (6 bases). V shed 4 bases and J shed 6 bases, with 11 bases lying between them. This CDR3 comprises 14 residues. Germline CDR1 SGHTS, CDR2 YDEGEE. The CDR3 nucleotides are TGTGCCAGCAGCCGGCCGGGGGCTAATTCACCCCTCCACTTT. Amino acids: CASSRPGANSPLHF.

Ten or more counts support this clonotype. The rearrangement links TRBV7-8 to TRBJ2-7, with D perhaps matching TRBD1 or TRBD2 (5 bases each). Germline CDR1 is SGHVS and CDR2 is FQNEAQ. Trimming stripped 1 base from V and 2 bases from J, with 9 bases between. This CDR3 is built from 14 residues. In nucleotides, the CDR3 is TGTGCCAGCAGCTTAGGGGACGGGGCCTACGAGCAGTACGTC. Residues: CASSLGDGAYEQYV.

This sequence joins TRBV20-1 and TRBJ2-2; tentatively, D is TRBD1 (5 bases). This CDR3 is 14 amino acids long. Germline V gives CDR1 DFQATT, CDR2 SNEGSKA (reference sequence). Trimming removed 2 bases at V and 8 bases at J, with 15 bases between. This chain's CDR3 is CSARSPTGSGELFF. In DNA, the CDR3 is TGCAGTGCTAGAAGCCCTACAGGCTCTGGGGAGCTGTTTTTT.

This clonotype was recorded at least ten times. The chain combines TRBV5-1 with TRBJ2-7; 8 bases agree with TRBD1. CDR1 is SGHRS and CDR2 is YFSETQ in the germline V gene. CDR3 size: 14 residues. V gave up 3 bases and J gave up 1 base; unmatched junction bases: 3. This chain's CDR3 is CASSSGTGSYEQYV. The CDR3 DNA reads TGCGCCAGCAGCTCTGGGACAGGTTCCTACGAGCAGTACGTC.

At least ten counts were recorded for this clonotype. The chain combines TRBV5-1 with TRBJ2-7; TRBD2 is a possible D gene (5 bases). This CDR3 comprises 13 residues. Germline CDR1 SGHRS, CDR2 YFSETQ. Trimming removed 4 bases at V and 3 bases at J, with 11 bases between. CDR3: CASSAGLHYEQYV. The CDR3, as DNA: TGCGCCAGCAGCGCCGGACTCCACTACGAGCAGTACGTC.

The chain is built from TRBV5-6 and TRBJ2-1, with unresolved D. The CDR3 length is 13 residues. V lost 0 bases, J lost 5 bases, and 6 bases lay in between. Germline V gives CDR1 SGHDT, CDR2 YYEEEE. In nucleotides, the CDR3 is TGTGCCAGCAGCTTGGAGCCGGACAATGAGCAGTTCTTC. Translating it yields CASSLEPDNEQFF.